The next 20 T cell receptor beta chains were all read from a single sample in a study of blood T cell repertoires in COVID-19. Profiling relied on immunoSEQ multiplex PCR, and the TCRdb table lists in-frame clones only, not all of them. This sample has approximately 160,000 clones; about 86% occur once, and the top ten carry less than 4%. The source material was PBMCs or T cells enriched from blood (not recorded which). Receptors originate from a woman aged 50 to 60 in a cohort exposed to, infected with or recovered from COVID-19 (not recorded which).

The chain uses TRBV4-2 and TRBJ2-1; 12 nucleotides match TRBD2. V lost 4 bases to trimming and J lost 4 bases; unmatched junction nucleotides: 8. The CDR3 has 17 residues. The germline gives CDR1 LGHNA, CDR2 YNFKEQ. DNA of the CDR3: TGTGCCAGCAGCCGACAGCCCACTAGCGGGGGGTACAATGAGCAGTTCTTC. Its translation is CASSRQPTSGGYNEQFF.

This clone appeared a single time. The chain employs TRBV15 and TRBJ2-3; 8 positions agree with TRBD1. Germline V gene data show CDR1 as LNHNV and CDR2 as YYDKDF (reference sequence). The J segment lost 0 bases and the V segment lost 0 bases, leaving 2 bases of the junction unmatched. The CDR3 length is 16 residues. Here the CDR3 reads CATSRDRTGSTDTQYF. In DNA, the CDR3 is TGTGCCACCAGCAGAGATAGGACAGGGAGCACAGATACGCAGTATTTT.

The CDR3, as DNA: TGCGCCAGCAGCTTGCAGCGGAGTGACACAGATACGCAGTATTTT. Amino acids: CASSLQRSDTDTQYF. The genes are TRBV5-1 and TRBJ2-3, with D perhaps TRBD2 (5 bases). V was shortened by 1 base and J by 2 bases, with 11 bases between the two germline ends. CDR1 is SGHRS and CDR2 is YFSETQ in the germline V gene. The CDR3 sequence is 15 residues long.

The genes are TRBV14 and TRBJ2-2; 8 bases are a match to TRBD2. The ends lost 1 base at V and 7 bases at J; junction bases unmatched: 14. The CDR3 has 18 amino acids. Germline CDR1 and CDR2: SGHDN and FVKESK. The CDR3, as DNA: TGTGCCAGCAGCCAAGGGCCTCCGGGACTAGATGGTCGCGGGGAGCTGTTTTTT. Translating gives CASSQGPPGLDGRGELFF.

This clone was observed once. V usage is TRBV2 and J usage is TRBJ1-5, with D possibly matching TRBD1 (6 bases). V was pared by 7 bases and J by 7 bases, with 20 bases between. The CDR3 contains 15 residues. Germline CDR1 is SNHLY and CDR2 is FYNNEI. CDR3 in amino acids: CASTEANRVGQPQHF. The CDR3 DNA follows: TGTGCCAGCACTGAGGCGAACAGGGTAGGACAGCCCCAGCATTTT.

This chain links TRBV5-1 with TRBJ2-5, with 9 nucleotides matching TRBD1. Germline loops: CDR1 SGHRS, CDR2 YFSETQ. Trimming cost V 4 bases and J 7 bases; bases outside gene matches: 23. The CDR3 runs to 19 residues. The CDR3 protein is CASSTRDRDVGGVDGTQYF. CDR3 DNA: TGCGCCAGCAGCACCCGGGACAGGGACGTTGGGGGCGTTGACGGGACCCAGTACTTC.

The chain combines TRBV28 with TRBJ1-3, with TRBD1 matching over 8 bases. The CDR3 has 16 residues. J lost 2 bases, V lost 1 base, and 4 bases had no gene match. Germline V gene data show CDR1 as MDHEN and CDR2 as SYDVKM. The CDR3 DNA sequence: TGTGCCAGCAGTTTATCGGCAGGGGGCACTGGAAACACCATATATTTT. It encodes CASSLSAGGTGNTIYF.

This rearrangement joins TRBV5-1 to TRBJ2-3; 8 bases agree with TRBD2. Germline V gene sequence: CDR1 SGHRS, CDR2 YFSETQ. This CDR3 has 12 amino acids. V shed 8 bases, J shed 6 bases, and the junction held 5 bases outside the gene matches. The CDR3, as DNA: TGCGCCAGTCGGGGGGGCGGTGATACGCAGTATTTT. This sequence encodes CASRGGGDTQYF.

This chain joins TRBV9 and TRBJ2-5; the D gene is possibly TRBD1 (6 bases). Germline V lookup: CDR1 SGDLS, CDR2 YYNGEE. CDR3 length: 13 amino acids. V lost 8 bases to trimming and J lost 1 base, with 12 bases between them. DNA for the CDR3: TGTGCCAGTTCGACAGGAGCCCAAGAGACCCAGTACTTC. Amino acids: CASSTGAQETQYF. Full variable domain (missing parts from reference TRBV9 and TRBJ2-5): DSGVTQTPKHLITATGQRVTLRCSPRSGDLSVYWYQQSLDQGLQFLIQYYNGEERAKGNILERFSAQQFPDLHSELNLSSLELGDSALYFCASSTGAQETQYFGPGTRLLVL.

The rearrangement uses TRBV5-1 and TRBJ1-4; 7 bases align to TRBD1. The CDR3 loop spans 14 amino acids. Germline CDR1 and CDR2: SGHRS and YFSETQ. With 4 bases clipped from V and 1 base from J, the junction kept 1 base outside the gene matches. The CDR3 nucleotides read TGCGCCAGCAGCGCAGGGGGAACTAATGAAAAACTGTTTTTT. Amino acid sequence: CASSAGGTNEKLFF. The full variable domain, rest sourced from reference TRBV5-1 and TRBJ1-4, is KAGVTQTPRYLIKTRGQQVTLSCSPISGHRSVSWYQQTPGQGLQFLFEYFSETQRNKGNFPGRFSGRQFSNSRSEMNVSTLELGDSALYLCASSAGGTNEKLFFGSGTQLSVL.

This sequence joins TRBV7-8 and TRBJ1-1, with TRBD1 as a possible D gene (5 bases). Germline CDR1 SGHVS, CDR2 FQNEAQ. The CDR3 has 17 amino acids. Trimming cost V 1 base and J 5 bases, with 20 bases left between them. The CDR3 spells CASSLGRQFIIGTEAFF. In nucleotides, the CDR3 is TGTGCCAGCAGCTTAGGAAGACAGTTCATCATAGGTACTGAAGCTTTCTTT.

The chain joins TRBV28 to TRBJ1-2; possible D gene TRBD1, 5 bases. Germline loops: CDR1 MDHEN, CDR2 SYDVKM. The CDR3 runs to 15 residues. The V end lost 11 bases, the J end lost 6 bases, and 25 bases lay between the germline ends. This chain's CDR3 is CAGSEAGYEVDGYTF. Here the CDR3 DNA reads TGTGCCGGCTCCGAGGCAGGGTACGAAGTCGATGGCTACACCTTC.

The J gene is TRBJ1-2, the V gene TRBV7-8, with D possibly being TRBD1 (5 bases). The CDR3 has 15 amino acids. Trimming stripped 0 bases from V and 2 bases from J, with 10 bases between. Germline CDR1 is SGHVS and CDR2 is FQNEAQ. CDR3: CASSLAGGKNYGYTF. For the CDR3, the DNA is TGTGCCAGCAGCTTAGCGGGGGGAAAGAACTATGGCTACACCTTC.

The chain couples TRBV27 to TRBJ1-2, with D possibly TRBD1 on 5 matching bases. The germline gives CDR1 MNHEY, CDR2 SMNVEV (reference sequence). This CDR3 region has 14 residues. The germline V and J ends were trimmed by 5 bases and 4 bases, with 14 bases remaining between them. In DNA, the CDR3 is TGTGCCAGCAGTCCTATCCAGGGTGGCTATGGCTACACCTTC. Its protein product is CASSPIQGGYGYTF.

The chain uses TRBV3-1 (or the pseudogene TRBV3-2) and TRBJ2-7, with 8 bases identical to TRBD2. The CDR3 has 16 residues. With 3 bases clipped from V and 2 bases from J, the junction kept 9 bases outside the gene matches. Germline lookup yields CDR1 LGHDT and CDR2 YNNKEL (reference sequence). The CDR3 region is CASSQASGTRTYEQYF. The CDR3 bases are TGTGCCAGCAGCCAGGCTTCCGGGACTAGGACCTACGAGCAGTACTTC.

This clone has ten or more counts. The CDR3 bases are TGTGCCAGCAGCCCAACGGGACAGCAAAGGAACACCATATATTTT. It is translated as CASSPTGQQRNTIYF. V and J are TRBV6-5 and TRBJ1-3, with TRBD1 identical over 7 bases. V lost 6 bases to trimming and J lost 7 bases; unmatched junction nucleotides: 12. The CDR3 loop spans 15 amino acids. Germline V lookup: CDR1 MNHEY, CDR2 SVGAGI.

The rearrangement links TRBV6-2 or TRBV6-3 to TRBJ2-3, with TRBD2 identical over 7 bases. Germline CDR1 reads MNHEY; CDR2 reads SVGEGT. V lost 6 bases and J lost 4; bases outside the gene matches: 10. This CDR3 spans 15 amino acids. The CDR3 protein is CASSKGGGSADTQYF. CDR3 DNA: TGTGCCAGCAGCAAAGGTGGCGGGAGCGCAGATACGCAGTATTTT.

The chain has TRBV10-3 and TRBJ2-1, with a tentative D call TRBD1 (6 bases). Germline V gene data show CDR1 as ENHRY and CDR2 as SYGVKD. The ends were cut back, 2 bases at V and 10 bases at J, with 21 bases in the middle. CDR3 length: 16 amino acids. DNA for the CDR3: TGTGCCATCAGTGAGCCTAGTGGGGCAGGGGTTCAGGAGCAGTTCTTC. Amino acids: CAISEPSGAGVQEQFF.

This clone was recorded once. A much larger clone lies one base from this, so it may be a read error. The chain uses TRBV5-4 and TRBJ2-5; 8 nucleotides match TRBD1. V lost 4 bases to trimming and J lost 4 bases; unmatched junction nucleotides: 3. The CDR3 runs 13 residues. Germline V gene sequence: CDR1 SGHNT, CDR2 YYREEE (reference sequence). CDR3 DNA sequence: TGTGCCAGCAGCCCCGACAGGGGAGAGACCCAGTACTTC. Translating it yields CASSPDRGETQYF. The full variable domain, completed using reference TRBV5-4 and TRBJ2-5, is ETGVTQSPTHLIKTRGQQVTLRCSSQSGHNTVSWYQQALGQGPQFIFQYYREEENGRGNFPPRFSGLQFPNYSSELNVNALELDDSALYLCASSPDRGETQYFGPGTRLLVL.

The chain is built from TRBV7-9 and TRBJ2-5; TRBD1 is a possible D gene (6 bases). Trimming shortened V by 1 base and J by 5 bases, and 14 bases separated the two germline ends. The CDR3 contains 15 residues. Germline CDR1 and CDR2: SEHNR and FQNEAQ (reference sequence). The CDR3 here is CASSLEGRGKETQYF. CDR3 DNA: TGTGCCAGCAGCTTAGAGGGTAGGGGGAAGGAGACCCAGTACTTC. The whole variable domain, filled in from reference TRBV7-9 and TRBJ2-5, reads DTGVSQNPRHKITKRGQNVTFRCDPISEHNRLYWYRQTLGQGPEFLTYFQNEAQLEKSRLLSDRFSAERPKGSFSTLEIQRTEQGDSAMYLCASSLEGRGKETQYFGPGTRLLVL.